Listed here are 29 T cell receptor beta chains from one sample, sequenced in a study of cytomegalovirus exposure and HLA in healthy donors. PCR employed 60 Vbeta and 13 Jbeta primers. Sequencing used immunoSEQ multiplex PCR; TCRdb keeps in-frame clones, though not all of them. The sample lists 160,000 or so clones; roughly 87% were seen once. Input material: PBMCs. The receptors stem from a woman aged 45-59 years in good health and CMV-seronegative.

The CDR3 loop is CASSLLSYEQYF. The CDR3 region has the DNA TGTGCCAGCAGTTTACTCTCCTACGAGCAGTACTTC. V usage is TRBV28 and J usage is TRBJ2-7, with D hard to call. The CDR3 contains 12 residues. The germline V gene has CDR1 MDHEN and CDR2 SYDVKM. V lost 2 bases and J lost 0, with 2 bases in between.

The table lists this clone with a count of one. The chain employs TRBV7-3 and TRBJ2-5; possibly TRBD2 for D (6 bases). V was cut by 5 bases and J by 1 base, with 14 bases left in between. Germline V gene lookup returns CDR1 SGHTA and CDR2 FQGTGA. CDR3 size: 15 residues. CDR3: CASSPGWRGQETQYF. The CDR3 coding sequence is TGTGCCAGCAGCCCGGGGTGGAGGGGCCAAGAGACCCAGTACTTC.

The chain has TRBV5-1 and TRBJ2-2; 7 nucleotides line up with TRBD2. The CDR3 is 16 amino acids. Germline-derived CDR1 and CDR2 are SGHRS and YFSETQ. Unmatched junction bases numbered 5, after V lost 0 bases and J lost 3 bases. CDR3 region: CASSLDGGSHTGELFF. The DNA of the CDR3 is TGCGCCAGCAGCTTGGACGGGGGGTCTCACACCGGGGAGCTGTTTTTT.

The chain uses TRBV28 and TRBJ1-1; D uncertain. The CDR3 spans 13 residues. The V gene's germline CDR1 is MDHEN and CDR2 SYDVKM. V was trimmed by 3 bases and J by 1 base, leaving 6 bases between them. The CDR3 nucleotides are TGTGCCAGCAGTTTTCCACAGAACACTGAAGCTTTCTTT. Translating gives CASSFPQNTEAFF. The full variable domain, completed using reference TRBV28 and TRBJ1-1, is DVKVTQSSRYLVKRTGEKVFLECVQDMDHENMFWYRQDPGLGLRLIYFSYDVKMKEKGDIPEGYSVSREKKERFSLILESASTNQTSMYLCASSFPQNTEAFFGQGTRLTVV.

This clone occurred once. The chain employs TRBV11-2 and TRBJ2-1; 8 bases fit TRBD1. V lost 6 bases to trimming and J lost 6 bases; unmatched junction nucleotides: 7. This CDR3 region has 14 residues. Germline V gene lookup returns CDR1 SGHAT and CDR2 FQNNGV. The CDR3 loop reads CASSLDRAGNEQFF. DNA for the CDR3: TGTGCCAGCAGTCTGGACAGGGCGGGCAATGAGCAGTTCTTC.

This clone was detected once. The CDR3 here is CASSWALRGKFYEQYF. In nucleotides, the CDR3 is TGTGCCAGCAGTTGGGCCCTAAGGGGAAAATTCTACGAGCAGTACTTC. The chain has TRBV28 and TRBJ2-7; D may be TRBD1 (5 bases). Germline loops: CDR1 MDHEN, CDR2 SYDVKM. There are 16 residues in the CDR3. V gave up 4 bases and J gave up 3 bases, with 19 bases separating them.

This rearrangement joins TRBV5-4 to TRBJ1-2; 8 bases fit TRBD1. From germline, CDR1 is SGHNT and CDR2 YYREEE (reference sequence). This CDR3 is 12 amino acids long. The V and J ends lost 4 bases and 8 bases, in that order; junction bases with no gene match: 4. CDR3 loop: CASSSDRGGYTF. The DNA of the CDR3 is TGTGCCAGCAGCAGTGACAGGGGAGGCTACACCTTC.

The chain couples TRBV30 to TRBJ2-7; TRBD1 is a possible D gene (6 bases). V lost 3 bases and J 3 bases, leaving 9 bases between the germline ends. CDR1 and CDR2 from the germline V gene are GTSNPN and SVGIG (reference sequence). The length of the CDR3 is 12 residues. CDR3 DNA: TGTGCCTGGAGCTCACAGGGCTACGAGCAGTACTTC. This codes for CAWSSQGYEQYF.

This clone was seen a handful of times. The rearrangement links TRBV6-6 to TRBJ2-5; D might be TRBD2 (6 bases). The germline V and J ends were trimmed by 4 bases and 7 bases, with 22 bases remaining between them. CDR1 and CDR2 (germline): MNHNY, SVGAGI (reference sequence). The CDR3 is made up of 16 amino acids. As DNA, the CDR3 is TGTGCCAGCAGTTCCCCCGCCTCTAGCGTAGAAGGGACCCAGTACTTC. This encodes CASSSPASSVEGTQYF.

The rearrangement uses TRBV5-6 and TRBJ2-7; D remains unclear. Per the germline V gene, CDR1 is SGHDT and CDR2 is YYEEEE. V gave up 3 bases and J gave up 0 bases, with 10 bases separating them. CDR3 length: 14 residues. The CDR3 sequence is CASSSWATSYEQYF. CDR3 coding DNA: TGTGCCAGCAGCTCTTGGGCAACCTCCTACGAGCAGTACTTC.

This clone showed up just a few times. The chain uses TRBV18 and TRBJ2-2, with TRBD2 as a possible D gene (5 bases). Trimming shortened V by 4 bases and J by 5 bases, and 17 bases separated the two germline ends. The CDR3 has 16 residues. From germline, CDR1 is KGHSH and CDR2 LQKENI. This chain's CDR3 is CASSRVRVSGTGELFF. The CDR3 DNA reads as TGTGCCAGCTCACGAGTAAGAGTTTCGGGGACCGGGGAGCTGTTTTTT. Using reference TRBV18 and TRBJ2-2 for the parts outside the CDR3, the full variable domain is NAGVMQNPRHLVRRRGQEARLRCSPMKGHSHVYWYRQLPEEGLKFMVYLQKENIIDESGMPKERFSAEFPKEGPSILRIQQVVRGDSAAYFCASSRVRVSGTGELFFGEGSRLTVL.

The chain links TRBV5-1 to TRBJ2-1; 9 nucleotides agree with TRBD2. The germline CDR1 and CDR2 sequences are SGHRS and YFSETQ. This CDR3 has 18 residues. J lost 3 bases, V lost 5 bases, and 15 bases had no gene match. The CDR3 coding sequence is TGCGCCAGCAGTCTTAGCGGGAGACCACCATGGTACTACAATGAGCAGTTCTTC. Translation gives CASSLSGRPPWYYNEQFF.

The chain is built from TRBV29-1 and TRBJ1-1; D possibly corresponds to TRBD1 (6 bases). The CDR3 spans 12 residues. Germline V gene sequence: CDR1 SQVTM, CDR2 ANQGSEA. V shed 7 bases and J shed 7 bases, with 16 bases lying between them. The CDR3 nucleotides read TGCAGCGCGAAGAGAACGGACAGTGAAGCTTTCTTT. This gives the protein CSAKRTDSEAFF.

The sample holds one count of this clone. V is TRBV27 and J is TRBJ1-6, with D tentatively TRBD1 (5 bases). The V end was cut by 7 bases, the J end by 0 bases, with 13 bases between. The CDR3 runs to 16 residues. Germline V gene lookup returns CDR1 MNHEY and CDR2 SMNVEV (reference sequence). The CDR3 protein is CASKVAGNSYNSPLHF. The CDR3 nucleotides read TGTGCCAGCAAGGTGGCAGGGAACTCCTATAATTCACCCCTCCACTTT.

CDR3 coding DNA: TGTGCCAGCAGTGAATTTAGGACTAGTAAACTCTATGAGCAGTTCTTC. Translation gives CASSEFRTSKLYEQFF. The V call is TRBV25-1, the J call TRBJ2-1; 7 nucleotides agree with TRBD2. Unmatched junction bases numbered 11, after V lost 1 base and J lost 8 bases. The CDR3 extends over 16 amino acids. From germline, CDR1 is MGHDK and CDR2 SYGVNS.

The V gene is TRBV5-4, the J gene TRBJ1-1; D is possibly TRBD1 (5 bases). Trimming pared 4 bases from V and 1 base from J, leaving 14 bases between. The CDR3 is made up of 15 amino acids. CDR1 and CDR2 from the germline V gene are SGHNT and YYREEE (reference sequence). CDR3 sequence reads: CASSNWGLSNTEAFF. The CDR3 region has the DNA TGTGCCAGCAGCAACTGGGGACTGTCGAACACTGAAGCTTTCTTT.

The V call is TRBV30, the J call TRBJ1-2; D unresolved. This CDR3 has 11 amino acids. The germline CDR1 and CDR2 sequences are GTSNPN and SVGIG (reference sequence). Trimming cost V 8 bases and J 7 bases, with 14 bases left between them. The CDR3 nucleotides are TGTGCCGCCTGGAGCCATGGTGGCTACACCTTC. This encodes CAAWSHGGYTF.

The chain carries TRBV13 and TRBJ2-5, with TRBD2 matching 15 bases. CDR1 PRHDT and CDR2 FYEKMQ come from the germline V gene (reference sequence). Losses at the gene ends were 4 bases for V and 5 bases for J; bases not matched to a gene: 14. The CDR3 covers 19 residues. CDR3 sequence reads: CASSSGLAGGIDPRETQYF. CDR3 sequence (DNA): TGTGCCAGCAGCTCGGGACTAGCGGGAGGAATTGACCCTCGGGAGACCCAGTACTTC. The whole variable domain, filled in from reference TRBV13 and TRBJ2-5, reads AAGVIQSPRHLIKEKRETATLKCYPIPRHDTVYWYQQGPGQDPQFLISFYEKMQSDKGSIPDRFSAQQFSDYHSELNMSSLELGDSALYFCASSSGLAGGIDPRETQYFGPGTRLLVL.

The chain combines TRBV28 with TRBJ1-4; TRBD1 might be the D (5 bases). Germline V gene sequence: CDR1 MDHEN, CDR2 SYDVKM. The CDR3 has 15 amino acids. Trimming removed 5 bases from V and 8 bases from J, with 18 bases in between. CDR3: CASSPSPGGVEKLFF. In DNA, the CDR3 is TGTGCCAGCAGTCCAAGCCCCGGGGGGGTGGAAAAACTGTTTTTT.

The V and J genes are TRBV28 and TRBJ2-1; TRBD2 agrees at 8 bases. CDR1 and CDR2 from the germline V gene are MDHEN and SYDVKM. This CDR3 spans 15 amino acids. The trim removed 4 bases at V and 5 bases at J, leaving 7 bases unmatched. CDR3 residues: CASSSAGGKNNEQFF. Written as DNA, the CDR3 is TGTGCCAGCAGTTCTGCGGGGGGAAAGAACAATGAGCAGTTCTTC.

The chain combines TRBV2 with TRBJ2-4; the match to TRBD2 covers 11 bases. V lost 6 bases to trimming and J lost 9 bases; unmatched junction nucleotides: 13. Per the germline V gene, CDR1 is SNHLY and CDR2 is FYNNEI. This CDR3 contains 16 residues. The CDR3 loop reads CASRLGLAGGGSIQYF. The CDR3 nucleotides are TGTGCCAGCAGACTTGGACTAGCGGGTGGGGGTAGCATTCAGTACTTC.

This chain joins TRBV19 and TRBJ2-1; 14 bases are shared with TRBD2. The germline gives CDR1 LNHDA, CDR2 SQIVND (reference sequence). The CDR3 sequence is 14 residues long. Trimming took 8 bases from V and 7 from J; bases not matched to a gene: 4. CDR3 sequence: CASGTSGSGNEQFF. The CDR3 DNA sequence: TGTGCCAGTGGGACTAGCGGGAGCGGGAATGAGCAGTTCTTC.

This clone was seen a single time. J is TRBJ1-1 and V is TRBV25-1; 10 bases are shared with TRBD1. V was clipped by 3 bases and J by 5 bases; unmatched bases: 6. CDR1 is MGHDK and CDR2 is SYGVNS in the germline V gene. The CDR3 loop spans 15 amino acids. Here the CDR3 DNA reads TGTGCCAGCAGTGATTCTGGGACAGGGGCAACTGAAGCTTTCTTT. It specifies CASSDSGTGATEAFF.

V usage is TRBV30 and J usage is TRBJ2-2; TRBD2 is a possible D gene (5 bases). V was shortened by 5 bases and J by 1 base, with 11 bases between the two germline ends. Germline CDR1 reads GTSNPN; CDR2 reads SVGIG (reference sequence). The CDR3 has 14 amino acids. CDR3 protein: CAWSTGLNTGELFF. The CDR3 nucleotides read TGTGCCTGGTCGACGGGGTTGAACACCGGGGAGCTGTTTTTT.

The CDR3 reads CASSHLSGGTDTQYF. The CDR3 bases are TGCGCCAGCAGCCACCTTAGCGGGGGCACAGATACGCAGTATTTT. This chain joins TRBV4-3 and TRBJ2-3; 8 bases align to TRBD2. With V trimmed by 3 bases and J by 1 base, 3 bases remained unmatched. This CDR3 contains 15 residues. Per the germline V gene, CDR1 is LGHNA and CDR2 is YSLEER.

The V call is TRBV18, the J call TRBJ2-7, with TRBD1 matching over 8 bases. With 3 bases clipped from V and 3 bases from J, the junction kept 7 bases outside the gene matches. Germline V gene sequence: CDR1 KGHSH, CDR2 LQKENI. This CDR3 is 15 amino acids long. The CDR3 loop is CASSPTRDRFYEQYF. The CDR3 bases are TGTGCCAGCTCACCCACCCGGGACAGGTTCTACGAGCAGTACTTC.

The chain carries TRBV5-1 and TRBJ2-7; no reliable D call. This CDR3 comprises 13 residues. V dropped 4 bases and J dropped 3 bases, with 11 bases sitting between them. Germline V gene lookup returns CDR1 SGHRS and CDR2 YFSETQ. As DNA, the CDR3 is TGCGCCAGCAGCATGTCGGTCGGCTACGAGCAGTACTTC. It is translated as CASSMSVGYEQYF.

This chain links TRBV7-2 with TRBJ1-1, with TRBD1 identical over 9 bases. The CDR3 is 14 residues long. Germline lookup yields CDR1 SGHTA and CDR2 FQGNSA. Trimming cost V 5 bases and J 8 bases; bases outside gene matches: 9. CDR3 in amino acids: CASSATWDRAEAFF. CDR3 bases: TGTGCCAGCAGCGCTACTTGGGACAGGGCCGAAGCTTTCTTT. The variable domain in full, with the rest retrieved from reference TRBV7-2 and TRBJ1-1, is GAGVSQSPSNKVTEKGKDVELRCDPISGHTALYWYRQSLGQGLEFLIYFQGNSAPDKSGLPSDRFSAERTGGSVSTLTIQRTQQEDSAVYLCASSATWDRAEAFFGQGTRLTVV.

The chain uses TRBV18 and TRBJ1-2; 7 bases line up with TRBD1. With V trimmed by 2 bases and J by 8 bases, 5 bases remained unmatched. The CDR3 length is 13 residues. Germline V gene data show CDR1 as KGHSH and CDR2 as LQKENI. DNA for the CDR3: TGTGCCAGCTCACCATCGAAACAGGGGGGCTACACCTTC. Translating gives CASSPSKQGGYTF.